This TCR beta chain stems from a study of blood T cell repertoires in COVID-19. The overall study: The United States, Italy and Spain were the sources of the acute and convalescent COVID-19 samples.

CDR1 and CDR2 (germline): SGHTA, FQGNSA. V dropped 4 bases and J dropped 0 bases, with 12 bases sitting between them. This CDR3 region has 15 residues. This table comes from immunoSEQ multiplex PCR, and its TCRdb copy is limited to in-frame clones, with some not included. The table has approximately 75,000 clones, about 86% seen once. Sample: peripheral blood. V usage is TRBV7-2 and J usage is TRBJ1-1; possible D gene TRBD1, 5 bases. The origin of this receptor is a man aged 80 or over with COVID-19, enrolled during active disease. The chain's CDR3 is CASSSKQGMNTEAFF. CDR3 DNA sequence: TGTGCCAGCAGCTCGAAGCAGGGCATGAACACTGAAGCTTTCTTT.